The 21 T cell receptor beta chains below all came from one sample that was sequenced in a study of neoadjuvant anti-PD-1 for oral cavity cancer (dated by TCRdb to about 2021). The sample's time point label, in plain terms: after neoadjuvant nivolumab, at surgical resection. Libraries were built with the immunoSEQ multiplex PCR assay. TCRdb retrieved this table from immuneACCESS and kept in-frame rearrangements only. Not all clones are present; in checked studies, unresolved V genes account for under half, and no reason is known for the remainder. This sample comprises about 15,000 clones, 36% of them detected only once. The ten largest clones capture roughly 36% of the sample. The starting material was tumor tissue, obtained after nivolumab (anti-PD-1) treatment. These receptors all stem from a person between 40 and 79 years old with oral cavity squamous cell carcinoma.

The genes are TRBV28 and TRBJ1-2, with unresolved D. This CDR3 has 13 amino acids. V shed 2 bases and J shed 5 bases, with 9 bases lying between them. Looked up from germline, CDR1 is MDHEN and CDR2 is SYDVKM. The CDR3 nucleotides are TGTGCCAGCAGTTTAGTGGCCGCTTATGGCTACACCTTC. It specifies CASSLVAAYGYTF.

CDR3 protein: CASSHFQGARQPQHF. CDR3 DNA: TGCGCCAGCAGCCACTTCCAGGGGGCAAGGCAGCCCCAGCATTTT. V gene TRBV4-3 combines with J gene TRBJ1-5; 8 bases align to TRBD1. CDR1 LGHNA and CDR2 YSLEER come from the germline V gene. The CDR3 runs 15 residues. The V gene end was trimmed by 3 bases and the J gene end by 7 bases; junction bases not matched to a gene: 8.

This clone is classed as medium-sized (0.01 to 0.1%). The rearrangement uses TRBV5-6 and TRBJ1-1; the D is unclear. Germline V CDR1 and CDR2: SGHDT, YYEEEE. Trimming removed 0 bases at V and 3 bases at J, with 6 bases between. The CDR3 spans 13 residues. The CDR3 reads CASSLGFDTEAFF. The CDR3 DNA reads TGTGCCAGCAGCTTGGGGTTTGACACTGAAGCTTTCTTT. Filled out from reference TRBV5-6 and TRBJ1-1, the complete variable domain reads DAGVTQSPTHLIKTRGQQVTLRCSPKSGHDTVSWYQQALGQGPQFIFQYYEEEERQRGNFPDRFSGHQFPNYSSELNVNALLLGDSALYLCASSLGFDTEAFFGQGTRLTVV.

There are a few counts of this clone. V gene TRBV6-4 combines with J gene TRBJ2-2, with D tentatively TRBD1 or TRBD2 (5 bases each). CDR3 length equals 14 residues. Germline V lookup: CDR1 MRHNA, CDR2 SNTAGT. V was clipped by 5 bases and J by 7 bases, with 14 bases between them. The CDR3 DNA reads TGTGCCAGCAGTTCCGGATGGGGGATCGGGGAGCTGTTTTTT. As protein: CASSSGWGIGELFF.

The V call is TRBV30, the J call TRBJ2-2, with no clear D. The CDR3 loop spans 15 amino acids. Germline lookup yields CDR1 GTSNPN and CDR2 SVGIG (reference sequence). V was shortened by 5 bases and J by 2 bases, with 15 bases between the two germline ends. The CDR3 DNA reads TGTGCCTGGTCCAGACGCGCAATAAACACCGGGGAGCTGTTTTTT. Its protein product is CAWSRRAINTGELFF.

CDR3 DNA sequence: TGTGCCAGCAGCTTAGGCGTCGGGGAGCTGTTTTTT. It specifies CASSLGVGELFF. V is TRBV7-9 and J is TRBJ2-2; no firm D call. Between the trimmed V and J ends, which lost 1 base and 7 bases, there was a span of 4 bases. This CDR3 has 12 amino acids. Per germline, CDR1 SEHNR and CDR2 FQNEAQ (reference sequence).

This clone was counted between two and nine times. This chain connects TRBV2 to TRBJ1-2; D is unresolved. The germline V gene has CDR1 SNHLY and CDR2 FYNNEI. This CDR3 is 17 amino acids long. Trimming left V 3 bases short and J 0 bases short, with 17 bases between. Here the CDR3 reads CASSDVTLGTANYGYTF. The CDR3 DNA reads as TGTGCCAGCAGTGATGTCACCTTAGGCACCGCTAACTATGGCTACACCTTC.

This clone was detected a few times. The chain has TRBV18 and TRBJ1-1, with 8 nucleotides matching TRBD1. CDR1 is KGHSH, CDR2 LQKENI, per germline. V lost 3 bases to trimming and J lost 1 base; unmatched junction nucleotides: 1. This CDR3 comprises 14 residues. The CDR3 sequence is CASSPGQGNTEAFF. The CDR3 nucleotides read TGTGCCAGCTCACCTGGACAGGGGAACACTGAAGCTTTCTTT. The full variable domain, rest sourced from reference TRBV18 and TRBJ1-1, is NAGVMQNPRHLVRRRGQEARLRCSPMKGHSHVYWYRQLPEEGLKFMVYLQKENIIDESGMPKERFSAEFPKEGPSILRIQQVVRGDSAAYFCASSPGQGNTEAFFGQGTRLTVV.

The chain employs TRBV5-6 and TRBJ2-2; D remains ambiguous. V dropped 2 bases and J dropped 6 bases, with 14 bases sitting between them. The germline V gene has CDR1 SGHDT and CDR2 YYEEEE. This CDR3 comprises 15 residues. The CDR3 nucleotides are TGTGCCAGCAGCTTTTACATCGTAGGGCCCGGGGAGCTGTTTTTT. Protein: CASSFYIVGPGELFF.

The gene calls are TRBV7-8 and TRBJ2-5; D gene unclear. The germline CDR1 and CDR2 sequences are SGHVS and FQNEAQ. The CDR3 is 14 amino acids. V was trimmed by 5 bases and J by 0 bases, leaving 10 bases between them. The CDR3 loop is CASSPRHNQETQYF. CDR3 coding DNA: TGTGCCAGCAGCCCGCGACATAACCAAGAGACCCAGTACTTC.

The CDR3 sequence is CASTRDHNEQFF. The CDR3 nucleotides are TGTGCCAGCACCCGGGACCACAATGAGCAGTTCTTC. The chain employs TRBV2 and TRBJ2-1; the D call may be TRBD1 or TRBD2 (5 bases each). The germline V and J ends were trimmed by 7 bases and 5 bases, with 9 bases remaining between them. CDR1 SNHLY and CDR2 FYNNEI come from the germline V gene. This CDR3 has 12 amino acids.

The CDR3 nucleotides read TGTGCCAGCAGCCAAGAAAGACAGGGGGACTATGGCTACACCTTC. It translates to CASSQERQGDYGYTF. This chain connects TRBV4-2 to TRBJ1-2, with TRBD1 matching 9 bases. Germline trimming cut 0 bases from V and 3 bases from J; bases unmatched to any gene: 2. The CDR3 is made up of 15 amino acids. Looked up from germline, CDR1 is LGHNA and CDR2 is YNFKEQ.

V and J are TRBV28 and TRBJ2-7; 10 nucleotides agree with TRBD1. CDR1 is MDHEN, CDR2 SYDVKM, per germline. The CDR3 consists of 15 residues. The ends lost 5 bases at V and 3 bases at J; junction bases unmatched: 7. The CDR3 loop is CASSTRTGGFYEQYF. DNA for the CDR3: TGTGCCAGCAGTACCCGGACAGGGGGTTTCTACGAGCAGTACTTC.

The V and J genes are TRBV2 and TRBJ2-6; possibly TRBD1 for D (6 bases). Germline V gene data show CDR1 as SNHLY and CDR2 as FYNNEI. The CDR3 extends over 15 amino acids. The ends were cut back, 7 bases at V and 2 bases at J, with 12 bases in the middle. CDR3 nucleotide sequence: TGTGCCAGCAAGGACAGAACCCCTGGGGCCAACGTCCTGACTTTC. It codes for CASKDRTPGANVLTF.

This clone has just a few counts. V gene TRBV7-2 combines with J gene TRBJ2-5; the D gene is possibly TRBD2 (5 bases). The V gene's germline CDR1 is SGHTA and CDR2 FQGNSA. The CDR3 has 15 residues. The V and J ends lost 5 bases and 4 bases respectively, with 17 bases between them. CDR3 region: CASSPLLTRGETQYF. As DNA, the CDR3 is TGTGCCAGCAGCCCCCTTCTAACTCGGGGAGAGACCCAGTACTTC.

By proportion, this clone is medium-sized (0.01 to 0.1%). The gene calls are TRBV10-2 and TRBJ2-7; possibly TRBD1 for D (6 bases). The ends were cut back, 3 bases at V and 7 bases at J, with 10 bases in the middle. The CDR3 loop spans 12 amino acids. Germline lookup yields CDR1 WSHSY and CDR2 SAAADI. CDR3 coding DNA: TGCGCCAGCAGTGAACAGGGTTTAGAGCAGTACTTC. Translated: CASSEQGLEQYF.

The chain carries TRBV7-9 and TRBJ1-3; D not certain. CDR3 size: 16 residues. V was shortened by 2 bases and J by 1 base, with 12 bases between the two germline ends. Germline lookup yields CDR1 SEHNR and CDR2 FQNEAQ (reference sequence). In nucleotides, the CDR3 is TGTGCCAGCAGCTTACTTAGGCGTTCATCTGGAAACACCATATATTTT. Amino acid sequence: CASSLLRRSSGNTIYF. Combining the CDR3 with reference TRBV7-9 and TRBJ1-3 gives the whole variable domain DTGVSQNPRHKITKRGQNVTFRCDPISEHNRLYWYRQTLGQGPEFLTYFQNEAQLEKSRLLSDRFSAERPKGSFSTLEIQRTEQGDSAMYLCASSLLRRSSGNTIYFGEGSWLTVV.

The chain's CDR3 is CASSPGTLGGNEQFF. The DNA for the CDR3 is TGCGCCAGCAGCCCAGGGACCTTGGGGGGCAATGAGCAGTTCTTC. The chain employs TRBV5-1 and TRBJ2-1; possibly TRBD2 for D (6 bases). This CDR3 spans 15 amino acids. Germline CDR1 SGHRS, CDR2 YFSETQ. V dropped 4 bases and J dropped 6 bases, with 17 bases sitting between them.

This clone has a handful of counts. The chain employs TRBV19 and TRBJ2-6; 9 bases align to TRBD1. The CDR3 runs to 18 residues. In germline, CDR1 is LNHDA, CDR2 SQIVND (reference sequence). Trimming cost V 6 bases and J 2 bases; bases outside gene matches: 11. The CDR3 nucleotides are TGTGCCAGTAGCCGAAGGGACAGGGTGACGGCTGGGGCCAACGTCCTGACTTTC. Translated: CASSRRDRVTAGANVLTF.

The chain links TRBV7-9 to TRBJ1-1, with D hard to call. V lost 3 bases to trimming and J lost 1 base, with 6 bases between them. The CDR3 extends over 13 amino acids. CDR1 is SEHNR, CDR2 FQNEAQ, per germline (reference sequence). The CDR3 nucleotides are TGTGCCAGCAGCTTGCAGCCGAACACTGAAGCTTTCTTT. It encodes CASSLQPNTEAFF.

In its sample, this clone was seen a few times. The J gene is TRBJ1-6, the V gene TRBV28, with D unresolved. Looked up from germline, CDR1 is MDHEN and CDR2 is SYDVKM. This CDR3 is built from 12 residues. V lost 2 bases, J lost 13 bases, and 9 bases lay in between. The CDR3 DNA is TGTGCCAGCAGTTTAGAGGTGATTCCCCTCCACTTT. This sequence encodes CASSLEVIPLHF.